The 25 T cell receptor beta chains given below trace back to one sample, sequenced in a study of Ad26.COV2.S vaccination and SARS-CoV-2 variants. The treatment was: roughly 20 received Ad26.COV2.S at low or high dose, single or two shots; several received placebo; per-sample allocation not given. The samples date from day 63 after the first vaccine or placebo injection. The repertoire was sequenced with immunoSEQ multiplex PCR; TCRdb's copy has only in-frame clones and lacks some. The sample holds about 680,000 clones, around 92% seen once. The specimen comprised peripheral blood, sampled in a trial of Ad26.COV2.S vaccine versus placebo. The source of these receptors is a person between 18 and 60 years old who received the Ad26.COV2.S COVID-19 vaccine or a placebo.

With respect to this clone: This could be a read error, since a much larger clone is one nucleotide away. The chain is built from TRBV2 and TRBJ1-1; weak D call: TRBD1 (5 bases). This CDR3 spans 13 amino acids. The V end lost 6 bases, the J end lost 1 base, and 9 bases lay between the germline ends. CDR1 and CDR2 (germline): SNHLY, FYNNEI. Here the CDR3 DNA reads TGTGCCAGCAGCTTGGGGGAGAACACTGAAGCTTTCTTT. It yields the protein CASSLGENTEAFF. Full variable domain (outside the CDR3, taken from reference TRBV2 and TRBJ1-1): EPEVTQTPSHQVTQMGQEVILRCVPISNHLYFYWYRQILGQKVEFLVSFYNNEISEKSEIFDDQFSVERPDGSNFTLKIRSTKLEDSAMYFCASSLGENTEAFFGQGTRLTVV.

This rearrangement joins TRBV11-2 to TRBJ2-5, with TRBD2 identical over 14 bases. This CDR3 has 16 amino acids. Per germline, CDR1 SGHAT and CDR2 FQNNGV. Germline trimming cut 0 bases from V and 5 bases from J; bases unmatched to any gene: 2. The CDR3 protein is CASSLDGTSGSETQYF. The CDR3 DNA reads as TGTGCCAGCAGCTTAGATGGGACTAGCGGGAGCGAGACCCAGTACTTC.

This rearrangement joins TRBV30 to TRBJ1-5; a possible D gene is TRBD1 (6 bases). The ends were cut back, 1 base at V and 3 bases at J, with 25 bases in the middle. CDR3 length: 19 amino acids. CDR1 and CDR2 (germline): GTSNPN, SVGIG (reference sequence). The CDR3 DNA is TGTGCCTGGAGTGAATTCTCTCCTGGACAGTTGAGGATCAATCAGCCCCAGCATTTT. This translates into CAWSEFSPGQLRINQPQHF. Full variable domain (remainder filled in from reference TRBV30 and TRBJ1-5): SQTIHQWPATLVQPVGSPLSLECTVEGTSNPNLYWYRQAAGRGLQLLFYSVGIGQISSEVPQNLSASRPQDRQFILSSKKLLLSDSGFYLCAWSEFSPGQLRINQPQHFGDGTRLSIL.

This clone appeared once. The chain joins TRBV3-1 (or the pseudogene TRBV3-2) to TRBJ1-4; weak D call: TRBD1 (6 bases). Trimming took off 4 bases at V and 7 bases at J, with 16 bases between the two ends. Germline CDR1 reads LGHDT; CDR2 reads YNNKEL (reference sequence). The CDR3 has 15 amino acids. The DNA of the CDR3 is TGTGCCAGCAGCCCCGGCGGGGGCGCGGGTGAAAAACTGTTTTTT. It codes for CASSPGGGAGEKLFF.

The J gene is TRBJ2-2, the V gene TRBV19; maybe TRBD1 (6 bases). The V gene lost 5 bases and the J gene lost 6 bases, with 13 bases spanning the gap. This CDR3 region has 14 residues. Germline V gene lookup returns CDR1 LNHDA and CDR2 SQIVND (reference sequence). The CDR3 sequence is CASSWSGVPGELFF. CDR3 in DNA: TGTGCCAGTAGTTGGTCAGGGGTCCCCGGGGAGCTGTTTTTT.

This sequence joins TRBV30 and TRBJ2-3, with TRBD1 matching over 10 bases. This CDR3 has 16 residues. The V gene's germline CDR1 is GTSNPN and CDR2 SVGIG (reference sequence). V shed 6 bases and J 2 bases; nucleotides not matched to a gene: 11. CDR3 in amino acids: CACGRGQGTPTDTQYF. DNA of the CDR3: TGTGCCTGTGGCCGGGGACAGGGGACCCCCACAGATACGCAGTATTTT.

The table lists this clone with a few counts. The chain employs TRBV11-2 and TRBJ2-7; possibly TRBD1 for D (6 bases). The V gene's germline CDR1 is SGHAT and CDR2 FQNNGV. This CDR3 contains 14 residues. V was clipped by 0 bases and J by 3 bases, with 9 bases between them. The CDR3 spells CASSLDPGHYEQYF. CDR3 nucleotides: TGTGCCAGCAGCTTAGATCCGGGACACTACGAGCAGTACTTC.

The V and J genes are TRBV10-1 and TRBJ2-1, with no clear D. V dropped 3 bases and J dropped 3 bases, with 9 bases sitting between them. CDR1 and CDR2 (germline): WNHNN, SYGVQD (reference sequence). The CDR3 is made up of 14 amino acids. CDR3 DNA sequence: TGCGCCAGCAGTGATGCAGCACGCTACAATGAGCAGTTCTTC. Encoded protein: CASSDAARYNEQFF.

The chain carries TRBV5-3 and TRBJ1-3; 8 bases are shared with TRBD1. TRBV5-3 is recorded as an ORF, its role being uncertain. The CDR3 loop spans 16 amino acids. Trimming cost V 5 bases and J 4 bases; bases outside gene matches: 11. In nucleotides, the CDR3 is TGTGCCAGAAGACACCCCCAGGGGGCGGACGGAAACACCATATATTTT. Amino acids: CARRHPQGADGNTIYF.

V usage is TRBV27 and J usage is TRBJ1-2, with a weak D call TRBD1 (6 bases). The germline V gene has CDR1 MNHEY and CDR2 SMNVEV (reference sequence). Trimming stripped 1 base from V and 8 bases from J, with 11 bases between. There are 13 residues in the CDR3. CDR3 loop: CASSLYYRAGYTF. In DNA, the CDR3 is TGTGCCAGCAGTTTATATTACAGGGCAGGCTACACCTTC.

The chain is built from TRBV29-1 and TRBJ2-3; 11 bases line up with TRBD2. CDR1 SQVTM and CDR2 ANQGSEA come from the germline V gene. CDR3 length: 15 amino acids. V was clipped by 5 bases and J by 6 bases; unmatched bases: 10. The CDR3 DNA reads TGCAGCGTTCACCCGATTTTAGCGGGAGGGGATACGCAGTATTTT. As protein: CSVHPILAGGDTQYF.

The rearrangement links TRBV27 to TRBJ1-3; D uncertain. The CDR3 runs 11 residues. Between the trimmed V and J ends, which lost 8 bases and 0 bases, there was a span of 2 bases. CDR1 is MNHEY, CDR2 SMNVEV, per germline (reference sequence). In DNA, the CDR3 is TGTGCCAGCTTCTCTGGAAACACCATATATTTT. Its translation is CASFSGNTIYF.

The J gene is TRBJ2-7, the V gene TRBV11-2, with TRBD1 identical over 7 bases. Germline CDR1 SGHAT, CDR2 FQNNGV. Trimming at V came to 6 bases and at J to 2 bases, leaving 4 bases not matched to a gene. This CDR3 has 13 amino acids. CDR3: CASRGDSTYEQYF. The CDR3 DNA is TGTGCCAGCAGGGGGGACAGCACCTACGAGCAGTACTTC.

The chain recombines TRBV7-3 with TRBJ2-1, with 8 bases matching TRBD2. The CDR3 contains 13 residues. After removal of 5 bases from V and 10 bases from J, the junction contained 7 bases not matched to a gene. Germline V gives CDR1 SGHTA, CDR2 FQGTGA. Here the CDR3 reads CASSPGGRVEQFF. CDR3 DNA: TGTGCCAGCAGCCCGGGGGGGCGGGTAGAGCAGTTCTTC.

CDR3 bases: TGCGCCAGCAGCAGAGGGGGCAACACTGAAGCTTTCTTT. This codes for CASSRGGNTEAFF. The chain combines TRBV4-3 with TRBJ1-1; 7 bases match TRBD1. Germline V CDR1 and CDR2: LGHNA, YSLEER. The CDR3 loop spans 13 amino acids. V shed 5 bases and J 2 bases; nucleotides not matched to a gene: 2.

The chain joins TRBV19 to TRBJ1-1; D is undetermined. The CDR3 runs to 15 residues. Germline V gene data show CDR1 as LNHDA and CDR2 as SQIVND (reference sequence). Trimming removed 5 bases from V and 0 bases from J, with 13 bases in between. CDR3 sequence: CASSLRPSLNTEAFF. DNA of the CDR3: TGTGCCAGTAGTCTAAGACCGAGCTTGAACACTGAAGCTTTCTTT.

The CDR3 nucleotides are TGTGCCAGCAGTTACCCGGGCTCATATGGCTACACCTTC. Translated: CASSYPGSYGYTF. V and J are TRBV27 and TRBJ1-2; D is unresolved. Germline CDR1 and CDR2: MNHEY and SMNVEV (reference sequence). Trimming shortened V by 4 bases and J by 5 bases, and 11 bases separated the two germline ends. There are 13 residues in the CDR3.

Concerning this clone: The sample contains more than one DNA sequence encoding this CDR3. This rearrangement joins TRBV3-1 (or the pseudogene TRBV3-2) to TRBJ2-7, with TRBD1 identical over 8 bases. Trimming took 6 bases from V and 2 from J; bases not matched to a gene: 6. The CDR3 loop spans 14 amino acids. Germline loops: CDR1 LGHDT, CDR2 YNNKEL (reference sequence). The CDR3 bases are TGTGCCAGCAGTCGACCGGACAGGGCCTACGAGCAGTACTTC. The encoded protein is CASSRPDRAYEQYF.

The V and J genes are TRBV7-8 and TRBJ1-1; D call uncertain. V was clipped by 0 bases and J by 1 base, with 6 bases between them. The CDR3 is 14 amino acids. Germline CDR1 SGHVS, CDR2 FQNEAQ. The CDR3 DNA sequence: TGTGCCAGCAGCTTAGCGGCGCCGAACACTGAAGCTTTCTTT. Protein product: CASSLAAPNTEAFF.

The V call is TRBV10-2, the J call TRBJ2-3, with D uncertain. The ends were cut back, 6 bases at V and 0 bases at J, with 7 bases in the middle. CDR3 length equals 13 residues. The germline V gene has CDR1 WSHSY and CDR2 SAAADI. CDR3 bases: TGCGCCAGCAGACAGCCCAGCACAGATACGCAGTATTTT. Amino acids: CASRQPSTDTQYF.

This clone was seen repeatedly, ten times or more. CDR3 sequence (DNA): TGCGCCAGCAGCTTGGTCGTCAATCAAGAGACCCAGTACTTC. Protein product: CASSLVVNQETQYF. This sequence joins TRBV5-1 and TRBJ2-5; D not certain. V was clipped by 0 bases and J by 2 bases, with 8 bases between them. The germline V gene encodes CDR1 SGHRS and CDR2 YFSETQ. The length of the CDR3 is 14 residues.

In regard to this clone: The same CDR3 can be traced to other DNA sequences in this sample. The rearrangement uses TRBV14 and TRBJ1-2; D ambiguous. V was cut by 0 bases and J by 6 bases, with 5 bases left in between. The CDR3 consists of 12 residues. CDR1 is SGHDN, CDR2 FVKESK, per germline. CDR3 loop: CASSQDRHGYTF. In DNA form, the CDR3 reads TGTGCCAGCAGCCAAGATCGGCATGGCTACACCTTC.

The J gene is TRBJ2-1, the V gene TRBV7-9; D unclear. Trimming pared 1 base from V and 10 bases from J, leaving 11 bases between. In germline, CDR1 is SEHNR, CDR2 FQNEAQ (reference sequence). This CDR3 region has 13 residues. The CDR3 sequence: CASSLGPSKEQFF. The CDR3, as DNA: TGTGCCAGCAGCTTAGGGCCGTCGAAGGAGCAGTTCTTC.

The chain links TRBV2 to TRBJ2-3; 8 nucleotides match TRBD2. The CDR3 loop spans 14 amino acids. Germline loops: CDR1 SNHLY, CDR2 FYNNEI. With 7 bases clipped from V and 2 bases from J, the junction kept 5 bases outside the gene matches. The CDR3 reads CASTPSGFTDTQYF. As DNA, the CDR3 is TGTGCCAGCACCCCTAGCGGGTTCACAGATACGCAGTATTTT.

V gene TRBV11-2 combines with J gene TRBJ1-4, with TRBD1 matching 7 bases. With V trimmed by 3 bases and J by 3 bases, 4 bases remained unmatched. Germline loops: CDR1 SGHAT, CDR2 FQNNGV. The length of the CDR3 is 15 residues. CDR3 residues: CASSLRGQANEKLFF. The CDR3 bases are TGTGCCAGCAGCTTGAGGGGGCAGGCTAATGAAAAACTGTTTTTT.